The entry that follows covers one TCR beta chain sequence. This CDR3 spans 14 amino acids. Germline V gene lookup returns CDR1 SNHLY and CDR2 FYNNEI. The ends lost 5 bases at V and 3 bases at J; junction bases unmatched: 6. The record originates from a study of blood T cell repertoires in COVID-19. Study overall: COVID-19 samples collected from the United States, Italy and Spain covered acute and convalescent phases. PBMCs, B-cell-depleted T cells, or T cells were the source of the cDNA or gDNA that made up the material.

Measured with immunoSEQ multiplex PCR; TCRdb has only the in-frame clones, and not every one. The sample consists of under 500,000 clones, around 89% of them appearing once. This receptor was taken from a woman aged 25 to 39 with acute or convalescent COVID-19. The chain joins TRBV2 to TRBJ1-2; TRBD1 matches at 7 bases. The source material was peripheral blood. The CDR3 DNA is TGTGCCAGCAGTAAGGACAGGAGGGACTATGGCTACACCTTC. Amino acids: CASSKDRRDYGYTF.